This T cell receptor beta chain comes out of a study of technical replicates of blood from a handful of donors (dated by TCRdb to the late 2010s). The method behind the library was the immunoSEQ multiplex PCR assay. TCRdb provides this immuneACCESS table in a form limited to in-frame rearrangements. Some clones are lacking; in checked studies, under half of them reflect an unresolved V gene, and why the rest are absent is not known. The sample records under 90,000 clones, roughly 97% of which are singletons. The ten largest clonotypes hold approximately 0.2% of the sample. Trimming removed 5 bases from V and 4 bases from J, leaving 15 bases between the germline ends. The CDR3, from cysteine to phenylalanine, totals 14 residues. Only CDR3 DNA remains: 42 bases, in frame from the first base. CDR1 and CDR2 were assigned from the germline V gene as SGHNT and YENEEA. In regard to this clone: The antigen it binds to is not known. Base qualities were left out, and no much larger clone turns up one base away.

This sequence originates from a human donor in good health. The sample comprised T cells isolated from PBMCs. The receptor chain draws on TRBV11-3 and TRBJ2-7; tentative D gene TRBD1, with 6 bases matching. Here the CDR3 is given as CASSATVQGYEQYF. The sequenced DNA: TGTGCCAGCAGCGCAACCGTACAGGGATACGAGCAGTACTTC.